This T cell receptor beta chain appears in the sequencing data of a study of blood T cell repertoires in COVID-19. Study context: Both acute and convalescent COVID-19 samples were obtained from the United States, Italy and Spain. Nucleic acid was either cDNA or gDNA, and it came from T cells, B-cell-depleted T cells, or PBMCs.

The method was immunoSEQ multiplex PCR; TCRdb's version includes in-frame clones alone and lacks a portion of them. This table holds 150,000 to 200,000 clones, approximately 80% found once. Two negative PCRs, clearance, or symptom resolution had been documented for recovered Cohort 3 donors. Germline trimming cut 3 bases from V and 7 bases from J; bases unmatched to any gene: 3. There are 13 residues in the CDR3. Germline V gives CDR1 KGHSH, CDR2 LQKENI. Sequenced material: PBMCs or T cells enriched from blood (not recorded which). The TCR sequence derives from a woman between 55 and 75 years old who had recovered from COVID-19. V usage is TRBV18 and J usage is TRBJ2-1, with TRBD1 identical over 7 bases. DNA of the CDR3: TGTGCCAGCTCACCCGCACAGGGGAATGAGCAGTTCTTC. Translating gives CASSPAQGNEQFF.